Listed here is a single T cell receptor (beta chain). The antigen this receptor binds is unknown. Base quality data are lacking; no much larger clone is found one base away. This sample is drawn from a study of T-cell memory formation after mild COVID-19 listed by TCRdb under 2021. In the study overall: Most TCR sequence clusters were specific to one of the two donors. Longitudinal TCRalpha and TCRbeta repertoire sequencing tracked T-cell clones expanding and contracting after mild COVID-19 in a couple of donors. Two young, previously healthy adult volunteers, one female and one male, were included in the cohort.

The germline V gene yields SGHTA for CDR1 and FQGNSA for CDR2. From the cysteine up to the phenylalanine, the CDR3 has a length of 14 residues. The retained sequence is limited to the CDR3, 42 bases, with the frame set at the first base. Trimming costs V 7 bases and J 4 bases, and their ends lie 16 bases apart. Summary of the overall study and its limitations: The study included only two mild cases, and larger cohorts that include severe cases with pre-infection samples were judged to be necessary. Contracting CD4+ clones were located mainly in the CM and EM memory subsets, whereas CD8+ clones were found to be enriched in EMRA. The second-wave clones that peaked on day 37 were not confirmed to be SARS-CoV-2 specific. Some responding clones were detected in pre-infection memory, which suggested that pre-existing cross-reactive memory T cells had joined the SARS-CoV-2 response. From day 15 to 85, contracting clones showed balanced CD4/CD8 phenotypes, whereas a second wave of clones that expanded from day 15 to 37 leaned towards CD4+.

PBMCs were isolated by Ficoll-Paque density gradient centrifugation. The sample was run on an Illumina NovaSeq 6000. TCRalpha and TCRbeta cDNA libraries were built by 5'RACE with constant-segment primers, adding sample barcodes and unique molecular identifiers. Trizol reagent was used to extract RNA from every sample. Library amplification was performed in two PCR steps, and a second sample barcode and Illumina TruSeq adapters were introduced in the second step. Sequencing of the libraries was done on an Illumina NovaSeq, producing 2 x 150 bp paired-end reads. The published analysis was carried out like this. With migec v1.2.7, reads were demultiplexed and then collapsed into UMI-guided consensus sequences. Using mixcr v2.1.11, the UMI consensuses were aligned to TRA and TRB V and J templates and assembled into clonotypes. A clonotype was counted as expanded or contracted only if both edgeR and NoisET called the change significant, with noise models trained on biological replicates. For edgeR calls, a false discovery rate-adjusted p below 0.01 and a log2 fold-change threshold of 1 were applied. As an exploratory analysis of dynamics, PCA with hierarchical clustering was applied to max-normalized trajectories of the 1000 most abundant clonotypes. Separately sequenced CD4+ and CD8+ repertoires were used to assign a CD4 or CD8 phenotype to each responding clone. Using fastp at Q25 and MiXCR, TCRdb reprocessed the public reads and kept productive beta chains. Entries that share a CDR3 protein sequence are merged under the most common genes and DNA. The V and J calls here are based on TCRdb, not the publication. Across this sample there are approximately 300,000 distinct CDR3 sequences, with roughly 15% seen only once. The ten largest clonotypes hold around 22% of the sample.

The TCR comes from a man between 18 and 35 years old who had mild COVID-19 (a few samples of this study predate the infection). The sample titles of this study are shuffled in the database, so cell type and time point are left out; the donor was told from shared clones. Sequencing input: PBMCs or a T cell subset sorted from them (not recorded which). The V gene is TRBV7-2 and the J gene is TRBJ2-5; the D region possibly corresponds to TRBD1 (6 bases align). The DNA reads as follows: TGTGCCAGCAACGTCAGGGGCTCCGGAGAGACCCAGTACTTC. It translates to CASNVRGSGETQYF.